This TCR beta chain was captured in a study of T cell changes during pregnancy in multiple sclerosis. TCRdb's table, derived via immunoSEQ multiplex PCR, lists solely in-frame clones and lacks some. The sample records about 36,000 clones, more than 75% being singletons. CDR1 is SGHRS, CDR2 YFSETQ, per germline. The CDR3 covers 14 residues. V was trimmed by 0 bases and J by 5 bases, leaving 9 bases between them. This chain links TRBV5-1 with TRBJ1-5, with unresolved D. The origin of this receptor is a female donor with multiple sclerosis, enrolled in a pregnancy study. Sequenced here: CD4+ T cells from peripheral blood mononuclear cells, sampled in the first trimester of pregnancy. The CDR3 nucleotides read TGCGCCAGCAGCTTGGAAGGGAGGGATCAGCCCCAGCATTTT. It specifies CASSLEGRDQPQHF.